One TCR beta chain is described in this entry. Its antigen is as yet unknown. Naivety in CD8+ T cells corresponded to a CD45RO-CCR7+CD27+CD95- phenotype. It was by 5' RACE with UMI labels that the TRB cDNA libraries were prepared. TCRdb reworked the 5' RACE reads into one entry per CDR3 protein, no DNA. The clone table shows some 8,300 distinct CDR3 sequences, with the ten largest holding 2% to 2.5%. This record belongs to a study of CXCR3-negative and CXCR3-positive naive CD8 T cells. Study-level points and caveats: More hydrophobic TRB CDR3s were found in CXCR3-positive naive cells than in CXCR3-negative naive cells. Comparably high diversity marked both naive subsets, whereas memory CD8+ cells had much lower diversity.

Germline V gene data show CDR1 as SGHTA and CDR2 as FQGNSA. The CDR3 is 17 amino acids. Sequenced input: naive CXCR3- CD8+ T cells from blood. Sample subset: CD45RO-CCR7+CD27+CD95- naive CD8+ T cells lacking CXCR3 (TNR3-). This sequence was found in a human donor in good health. Some clones in this sample may be carry-over from other donors' samples. The genes are TRBV7-2 and TRBJ2-3. CDR3 sequence reads: CASSLVLGVVWGDTQYF.